Listed below are T cell receptor beta chains from one sample, sequenced in a study of T cell repertoires in aging, cancer and after chemotherapy. Each CDR3 protein is one row after TCRdb ran MiXCR on the multiplex PCR reads. The top ten clones hold less than 6.5% of a sample with some 2,000 distinct CDR3 sequences, approximately 18% of them seen once. Sequenced: blood. The receptors derive from a human donor with a solid tumor. Both conserved end residues are part of each CDR3. D genes are given only for firm matches. Clone size is stated in some rows and not others, as once, few, many or a class when expanded.

D: -; size: -; J: TRBJ1-4; V: TRBV7-9; CDR3: CASSLGSGASNEKLFF; DNA: TGTGCCAGCAGCTTGGGTTCAGGGGCCTCTAATGAAAAACTGTTTTTT
D: TRBD1; size: -; J: TRBJ2-3; V: TRBV12-3/TRBV12-4; CDR3: CASSPGQGIADTQYF; DNA: TGTGCCAGCAGCCCGGGACAGGGGATCGCAGATACGCAGTATTTT
D: -; size: few; J: TRBJ2-6; V: TRBV10-3; CDR3: CATIRGSSGANVLTF; DNA: TGTGCCACCATCAGGGGAAGCTCTGGGGCCAACGTCCTGACTTTC
D: -; size: large; J: TRBJ2-7; V: TRBV19; CDR3: CASSMGTPYEQYF; DNA: TGTGCCAGTAGTATGGGGACTCCCTACGAGCAGTACTTC
D: TRBD2; size: few; J: TRBJ2-5; V: TRBV11-2; CDR3: CASSFLVTSGRAMETQYF; DNA: TGTGCCAGCAGCTTTCTAGTGACTAGCGGGAGGGCCATGGAGACCCAGTACTTC
D: -; size: medium-sized; J: TRBJ2-5; V: TRBV7-3; CDR3: CASGQGTQETQYF; DNA: TGTGCCAGCGGCCAGGGGACTCAAGAGACCCAGTACTTC
D: TRBD2; size: few; J: TRBJ2-3; V: TRBV7-9; CDR3: CASSRTRDYRTDTQYF; DNA: TGTGCCAGCAGCCGAACCCGGGACTACCGCACAGATACGCAGTATTTT
D: -; size: large; J: TRBJ2-1; V: TRBV7-6; CDR3: CASSEPTGLMPNEQFF; DNA: TGTGCCAGCAGCGAGCCGACAGGCCTCATGCCTAATGAGCAGTTCTTC
D: -; size: -; J: TRBJ2-7; V: TRBV28; CDR3: CTSSLAGPRASYEQYF; DNA: TGTACCAGCAGTTTGGCGGGGCCGCGAGCCTCCTACGAGCAGTACTTC
D: -; size: large; J: TRBJ2-2; V: TRBV4-3; CDR3: CASSQEGSTLAGELFF; DNA: TGCGCCAGCAGCCAAGAGGGATCTACACTCGCCGGGGAGCTGTTTTTT
D: -; size: large; J: TRBJ2-1; V: TRBV6-2/TRBV6-3; CDR3: CASTYYNEQFF; DNA: TGTGCCAGCACGTATTACAATGAGCAGTTCTTC
D: -; size: medium-sized; J: TRBJ2-1; V: TRBV6-1; CDR3: CASRNPGVSGEQFF; DNA: TGTGCCAGCAGAAACCCCGGGGTCTCAGGTGAGCAGTTCTTC
D: -; size: -; J: TRBJ1-6; V: TRBV7-9; CDR3: CASSLARTGFNSPLHF; DNA: TGTGCCAGCAGCTTAGCGCGAACAGGTTTTAATTCACCCCTCCACTTT
D: -; size: -; J: TRBJ1-3; V: TRBV28; CDR3: CASRDSAGNTIYF; DNA: TGTGCCAGCAGGGATTCAGCTGGAAACACCATATATTTT
D: TRBD1; size: few; J: TRBJ1-2; V: TRBV5-6; CDR3: CASSPGTVLNYGYTF; DNA: TGTGCCAGCAGCCCGGGGACAGTCTTAAACTATGGCTACACCTTC
D: -; size: -; J: TRBJ2-5; V: TRBV7-3; CDR3: CASSRGSGETQYF; DNA: TGTGCCAGCAGCCGGGGTTCGGGGGAGACCCAGTACTTC
D: -; size: few; J: TRBJ2-1; V: TRBV18; CDR3: CASSPTGYSYNEQFF; DNA: TGTGCCAGCTCACCAACGGGCTACTCCTACAATGAGCAGTTCTTC
D: TRBD2; size: few; J: TRBJ2-2; V: TRBV4-2; CDR3: CASSRTGGNTGELFF; DNA: TGTGCCAGCAGCAGAACGGGGGGGAACACCGGGGAGCTGTTTTTT
D: -; size: -; J: TRBJ2-1; V: TRBV4-1; CDR3: CASSQDKGNPYNEQFF; DNA: TGCGCCAGCAGCCAAGATAAGGGGAATCCCTACAATGAGCAGTTCTTC
D: -; size: large; J: TRBJ1-3; V: TRBV15; CDR3: CATSRDSAGAGNTIYF; DNA: TGTGCCACCAGCAGAGACTCAGCGGGGGCTGGAAACACCATATATTTT
D: TRBD1; size: medium-sized; J: TRBJ2-7; V: TRBV20-1; CDR3: CSANSGTELPYEQYF; DNA: TGCAGTGCTAATTCGGGGACAGAATTACCCTACGAGCAGTACTTC
D: -; size: few; J: TRBJ1-5; V: TRBV5-3; CDR3: CARSPGTGRNQPQHF; DNA: TGTGCCAGAAGCCCTGGGACGGGCAGGAATCAGCCCCAGCATTTT
D: -; size: -; J: TRBJ2-1; V: TRBV23-1; CDR3: CASTPAGAEMNEQFF; DNA: TGCGCCAGCACCCCGGCGGGCGCAGAAATGAATGAGCAGTTCTTC
D: -; size: large; J: TRBJ2-1; V: TRBV7-2; CDR3: CASSLVPGVKMSYNEQFF; DNA: TGTGCCAGCAGCTTAGTCCCAGGGGTAAAGATGTCCTACAATGAGCAGTTCTTC
D: -; size: -; J: TRBJ1-6; V: TRBV30; CDR3: CAWTFGGPHSSPLHF; DNA: TGTGCCTGGACCTTTGGGGGACCCCATAGTTCACCCCTCCACTTT
D: -; size: -; J: TRBJ1-1; V: TRBV5-1; CDR3: CASSIIGGVGTEAFF; DNA: TGCGCCAGCAGCATTATCGGGGGGGTTGGGACTGAAGCTTTCTTT
D: TRBD2; size: medium-sized; J: TRBJ2-7; V: TRBV10-3; CDR3: CAISPTEATSGRYEQYF; DNA: TGTGCCATCAGTCCTACGGAAGCGACTAGCGGGCGCTACGAGCAGTACTTC
D: -; size: large; J: TRBJ2-7; V: TRBV20-1; CDR3: CSARPWSYEQYF; DNA: TGCAGTGCTAGACCTTGGTCCTACGAGCAGTACTTC
D: TRBD2; size: few; J: TRBJ2-1; V: TRBV4-1; CDR3: CASSHLLAGGGNEQFF; DNA: TGCGCCAGCAGCCACCTACTAGCGGGAGGTGGGAATGAGCAGTTCTTC
D: -; size: large; J: TRBJ2-7; V: TRBV6-2/TRBV6-3; CDR3: CASSERVVDEQYF; DNA: TGTGCCAGCAGTGAACGGGTAGTCGACGAGCAGTACTTC
D: -; size: -; J: TRBJ2-1; V: TRBV7-7; CDR3: CASSLRRGPKDEQFF; DNA: TGTGCTAGCAGCTTACGACGGGGACCTAAAGATGAGCAGTTCTTC
D: -; size: medium-sized; J: TRBJ2-7; V: TRBV20-1; CDR3: CSARPPGTVYEQYF; DNA: TGCAGTGCTAGACCTCCCGGGACTGTGTACGAGCAGTACTTC
D: -; size: -; J: TRBJ2-2; V: TRBV20-1; CDR3: CSGQLGLTGELFF; DNA: TGCAGCGGGCAGTTGGGGTTAACCGGGGAGCTGTTTTTT
D: -; size: -; J: TRBJ2-1; V: TRBV19; CDR3: CASRGLGSSEQFF; DNA: TGTGCCAGTAGGGGACTGGGAAGTAGTGAGCAGTTCTTC
D: -; size: medium-sized; J: TRBJ1-4; V: TRBV7-9; CDR3: CASSRGRQINEKLFF; DNA: TGTGCCAGCAGCCGCGGACGTCAGATTAATGAAAAACTGTTTTTT
D: TRBD2; size: few; J: TRBJ2-2; V: TRBV2; CDR3: CASTWTSSNTGELFF; DNA: TGTGCCAGCACCTGGACTAGCTCGAACACCGGGGAGCTGTTTTTT
D: -; size: -; J: TRBJ1-2; V: TRBV28; CDR3: CASSPTNSYGYTF; DNA: TGTGCCAGCAGTCCGACGAACTCCTATGGCTACACCTTC
D: -; size: medium-sized; J: TRBJ2-3; V: TRBV7-9; CDR3: CASSLVSGDTQYF; DNA: TGTGCCAGCAGCTTAGTTTCAGGAGATACGCAGTATTTT
D: -; size: -; J: TRBJ2-7; V: TRBV28; CDR3: CASSSGAGYEQYF; DNA: TGTGCCAGCAGTTCAGGAGCTGGGTACGAGCAGTACTTC
D: -; size: few; J: TRBJ1-1; V: TRBV24-1; CDR3: CATSDRVNTEAFF; DNA: TGTGCCACCAGTGACCGGGTGAACACTGAAGCTTTCTTT
D: -; size: few; J: TRBJ2-7; V: TRBV11-2; CDR3: CASSEDIPNEQYF; DNA: TGTGCCAGCAGCGAGGACATCCCCAACGAGCAGTACTTC
D: -; size: large; J: TRBJ2-5; V: TRBV6-6; CDR3: CASSPNDRQETQYF; DNA: TGTGCCAGCAGTCCTAACGACCGCCAAGAGACCCAGTACTTC
D: TRBD1; size: few; J: TRBJ2-6; V: TRBV6-2/TRBV6-3; CDR3: CASRDRGSGANVLTF; DNA: TGTGCCAGCAGAGACAGGGGGTCTGGGGCCAACGTCCTGACTTTC
D: TRBD2; size: -; J: TRBJ2-5; V: TRBV18; CDR3: CASSPEASGRRETQYF; DNA: TGTGCCAGCTCACCCGAGGCTAGCGGGAGAAGAGAGACCCAGTACTTC
D: -; size: -; J: TRBJ2-1; V: TRBV4-2; CDR3: CASSQEGGTGKGDEQFF; DNA: TGTGCCAGCAGCCAAGAAGGGGGGACTGGGAAGGGCGATGAGCAGTTCTTC
D: -; size: few; J: TRBJ2-1; V: TRBV7-9; CDR3: CASSLPRTTFYNEQFF; DNA: TGTGCCAGCAGCCTCCCCAGGACCACTTTTTACAATGAGCAGTTCTTC
D: TRBD1; size: -; J: TRBJ1-6; V: TRBV30; CDR3: CAWRGGDRDNSPLHF; DNA: TGTGCCTGGAGGGGGGGTGACAGGGACAATTCACCCCTCCACTTT
D: -; size: large; J: TRBJ2-1; V: TRBV7-3; CDR3: CASSSTGTLRPEFF; DNA: TGTGCCAGCAGCTCAACCGGGACTCTCCGTCCGGAGTTCTTC
D: -; size: few; J: TRBJ1-1; V: TRBV20-1; CDR3: CSARDGSSLNTEAFF; DNA: TGCAGTGCTAGAGATGGTAGCAGCCTGAACACTGAAGCTTTCTTT